Ten or more counts support the clone carrying this TCR beta chain. Antigen: not known. The data were taken from a study of human T cells and chemical hapten exposure. TCRdb redid the calling of the RACE reads with MiXCR, one entry per CDR3 protein. The sample lists tens of thousands of distinct CDR3 sequences, over 8% occurring once. General observations from the study: TCRs above 1 in 1000 frequency stayed constant with DPC sensitization.

Time point defined: pre-sensitization, week 0. Described treatment: therapeutic diphenylcyclopropenone sensitization with weekly scalp DPC. Researchers extracted total RNA from unfractionated whole blood. V dropped 0 bases and J dropped 9 bases, with 11 bases sitting between them. The germline gives CDR1 GTSNPN, CDR2 SVGIG (reference sequence). The CDR3 is 13 residues long. The source is a woman between 35 and 50 years old with alopecia areata. Some clones in this sample may be carry-over from other donors' samples. The sample consisted of whole blood, taken in connection with sensitization to the hapten diphenylcyclopropenone (DPC). J is TRBJ1-4 and V is TRBV30; the D is unclear. CDR3 bases: TGTGCCTGGAGTGTATCTTTCCTCCAAAAACTGTTTTTT. It translates to CAWSVSFLQKLFF.